This TCR beta chain comes out of a study of blood T cell repertoires in COVID-19. Study overall: Samples taken during acute and convalescent COVID-19 were collected in the United States, Italy and Spain. The cDNA or gDNA used as material had been derived from T cells, B-cell-depleted T cells, or PBMCs.

V dropped 0 bases and J dropped 6; count of bases not matched to a gene: 10. The CDR3 is made up of 18 amino acids. Germline CDR1 reads SGDLS; CDR2 reads YYNGEE. In the authors' methods: Counts of nucleated cells, estimated from reference gene primer amplification, were obtained. Profiled with immunoSEQ multiplex PCR; TCRdb holds only in-frame clones, not every one. V and J calls plus clone size are reproduced from that table; the DNA served to infer D and trimming. The sample has some 110,000 clones; 70% to 90% are singletons. The V and J genes are TRBV9 and TRBJ1-6, with TRBD1 identical over 9 bases. The specimen was peripheral blood. This sequence originates from a man aged 70 or older who had recovered from COVID-19. The CDR3 nucleotides are TGTGCCAGCAGCGTAGCTAACCTCGGACAGGGGCTTAATTCACCCCTCCACTTT. Amino acids: CASSVANLGQGLNSPLHF.